This T cell receptor (beta chain) stems from a study of T cells in localized non-small cell lung cancer. Produced via immunoSEQ multiplex PCR; TCRdb's table is partial and in-frame only. The table has around 54,000 clones, roughly 90% seen once. V trimming: 3 bases; J trimming: 1 base; junction bases outside the gene matches: 9. Germline CDR1 reads LGHNA; CDR2 reads YNFKEQ. The CDR3 length is 17 residues. The specimen comprised peripheral blood, sampled before any cancer treatment. The chain combines TRBV4-2 with TRBJ2-7, with TRBD2 identical over 10 bases. The receptor comes from a male donor aged 60 or over with stage III squamous cell lung carcinoma. In nucleotides, the CDR3 is TGTGCCAGCAGCCACTCCATAGCGGGGGGAGTATCCTACGAGCAGTACTTC. Translating it yields CASSHSIAGGVSYEQYF.